The 5 T cell receptor beta chains given below trace back to one sample, sequenced in a study of synovial regulatory T cells in juvenile arthritis. Repertoires were generated with immunoSEQ multiplex PCR, while TCRdb's copy carries only in-frame clones and drops some. The data include 9,500 to 10,000 clones; the top ten clones carry roughly 0.92%. The material sequenced was Treg cells from blood. Stated subset: remaining (HLA-DR-negative) circulating blood Treg cells. Every receptor here comes from a donor younger than 30 with juvenile idiopathic arthritis.

The chain's CDR3 is CASSLRGSDTEAFF. The genes are TRBV5-1 and TRBJ1-1. The germline V gene has CDR1 SGHRS and CDR2 YFSETQ. The CDR3 consists of 14 residues. This entry has no DNA.

The rearrangement uses TRBV28 and TRBJ2-1; TCRdb designates TRBD1, a call that cannot be tested without DNA. CDR3 length: 13 residues. Nucleotide data are not available. CDR1 is MDHEN, CDR2 SYDVKM, per germline. This CDR3 is CAGGTGPYNEQFF. Full variable domain (rest looked up from reference TRBV28 and TRBJ2-1): DVKVTQSSRYLVKRTGEKVFLECVQDMDHENMFWYRQDPGLGLRLIYFSYDVKMKEKGDIPEGYSVSREKKERFSLILESASTNQTSMYLCAGGTGPYNEQFFGPGTRLTVL.

The rearrangement links TRBV28 to TRBJ2-7; the D call from TCRdb, TRBD1, cannot be confirmed without DNA. The CDR3 sequence is 15 residues long. No DNA appears here. The germline gives CDR1 MDHEN, CDR2 SYDVKM. The CDR3: CASRQDMLGSYEQYF.

V is TRBV6-5 and J is TRBJ1-2. Germline assignment: CDR1 MNHEY and CDR2 SVGAGI. This CDR3 contains 14 residues. The DNA sequence is not available. The CDR3 region is CASIKQGAGYGYTF.

The chain uses TRBV5-1 and TRBJ2-4; TCRdb's assignment of TRBD1 cannot be checked, as there is no DNA. The CDR3 has 14 residues. No DNA sequence was recorded. Germline values: CDR1 SGHRS, CDR2 YFSETQ. The CDR3 spells CASSLQGSKNIQYF.